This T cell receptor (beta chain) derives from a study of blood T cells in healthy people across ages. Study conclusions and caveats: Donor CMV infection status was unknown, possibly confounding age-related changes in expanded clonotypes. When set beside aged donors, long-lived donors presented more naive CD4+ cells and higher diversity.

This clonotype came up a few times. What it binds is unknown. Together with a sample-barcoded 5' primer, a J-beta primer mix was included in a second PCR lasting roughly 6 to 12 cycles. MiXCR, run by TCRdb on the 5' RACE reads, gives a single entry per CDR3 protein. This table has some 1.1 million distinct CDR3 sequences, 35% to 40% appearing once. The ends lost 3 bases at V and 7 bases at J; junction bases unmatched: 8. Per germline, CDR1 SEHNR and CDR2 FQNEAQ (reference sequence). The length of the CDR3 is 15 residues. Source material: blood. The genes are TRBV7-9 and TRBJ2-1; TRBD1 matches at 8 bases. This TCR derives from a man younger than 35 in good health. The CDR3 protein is CASSFLGTGGNEQFF. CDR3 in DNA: TGTGCCAGCAGCTTTTTAGGGACAGGAGGGAATGAGCAGTTCTTC.